A selection of T cell receptor beta chains follows, all from one sample in a study of blood T cell repertoires in COVID-19. Measured with immunoSEQ multiplex PCR; TCRdb has only the in-frame clones, and not every one. The table records 250,000 to 400,000 clones, roughly 86% of them present only once. The sample was PBMCs or T cells enriched from blood (not recorded which). The source is a woman under 40 who had recovered from COVID-19. CDR3s include the opening cysteine and the closing phenylalanine or tryptophan. Fields, in order: J gene, D gene, V gene, clone size, CDR3 DNA, CDR3 protein. A D gene is named only where the DNA matches it firmly. Not every row has a clone size; where given, it reads once, few, many or a size class.

>TRBJ1-4|NA|TRBV25-1|NA
TGTGCCAGCGTGGGGCAGAATGAAAAACTGTTTTTT
CASVGQNEKLFF
>TRBJ1-2|NA|TRBV3-1/TRBV3-2|NA
TGTGCCAGCAGCCAAGCCGACCGGGGGAACTATGGCTACACCTTC
CASSQADRGNYGYTF
>TRBJ1-4|TRBD1|TRBV5-1|NA
TGCGCCAGCAGCATGGGGGACAGAACTAATGAAAAACTGTTTTTT
CASSMGDRTNEKLFF
>TRBJ2-3|TRBD2|TRBV19|NA
TGTGCCAGTACCCCACGGGCTAGCGGGGGGAAGGGGTTCACAGATACGCAGTATTTT
CASTPRASGGKGFTDTQYF
>TRBJ1-2|NA|TRBV7-9|NA
TGTGCCAGCAGCTTATCGGGGAGCCTCTATGGCTACACCTTC
CASSLSGSLYGYTF
>TRBJ2-3|TRBD1|TRBV2|NA
TGTGCCAGCAGATCCAGGACAGGGGCTGATACGCAGTATTTT
CASRSRTGADTQYF
>TRBJ1-1|NA|TRBV4-1|NA
TGCGCCAGCAGCCAAGTGGCAACAGGGCCTCTTAACACTGAAGCTTTCTTT
CASSQVATGPLNTEAFF
>TRBJ2-5|NA|TRBV7-9|NA
TGTGCCAGCAGCGTGGGAGGAGAGACCCAGTACTTC
CASSVGGETQYF
>TRBJ1-1|NA|TRBV29-1|NA
TGCAGCGTGGGGGCCGGCGGGGGCACTGAAGCTTTCTTT
CSVGAGGGTEAFF
>TRBJ1-5|TRBD1|TRBV2|NA
TGTGCCAGCAGGCCGGGACAGGGGATTAGCAATCAGCCCCAGCATTTT
CASRPGQGISNQPQHF
>TRBJ2-4|TRBD1|TRBV4-1|NA
TGCGCCAGCAGCCACCAACCTACCCGGGACAGGGGATCCGCCAAAAACATTCAGTACTTC
CASSHQPTRDRGSAKNIQYF
>TRBJ1-4|NA|TRBV4-2|NA
TGTGCCAGCAGCCAAGATTGGGGGGGCCTAGAAGGTGAAAAACTGTTTTTT
CASSQDWGGLEGEKLFF
>TRBJ1-5|NA|TRBV5-1|NA
TGCGCCAGCAGCTTGGCGGGGGTAGGAAATCAGCCCCAGCATTTT
CASSLAGVGNQPQHF
>TRBJ2-1|TRBD2|TRBV9|NA
TGTGCCAGCAGCGTCTCACTAGCGGTGCACAATGAGCAGTTCTTC
CASSVSLAVHNEQFF
>TRBJ2-2|TRBD1|TRBV5-1|NA
TGCGCCAGCAGCGCAAACAGGGGGCAGAACACCGGGGAGCTGTTTTTT
CASSANRGQNTGELFF
>TRBJ1-1|TRBD1|TRBV5-4|once
TGTGCCAGCTTCCGGACAGGGGGCAGGTACACTGAAGCTTTCTTT
CASFRTGGRYTEAFF
>TRBJ2-7|TRBD1|TRBV5-4|NA
TGTGCCAGCAGCCCGGGACAGGGGGCCTGGGAGCAGTACTTC
CASSPGQGAWEQYF
>TRBJ2-1|NA|TRBV19|NA
TGTGCCAGTAGGTGGGACACGCACAATGAGCAGTTCTTC
CASRWDTHNEQFF
>TRBJ1-1|NA|TRBV6-5|NA
TGTGCCAGCAGTTACGGGGCAGACATGAACACTGAAGCTTTCTTT
CASSYGADMNTEAFF
>TRBJ2-1|TRBD2|TRBV4-1|NA
TGCGCCAGCAGCCAGAATAGCGGGGGATACAATGAGCAGTTCTTC
CASSQNSGGYNEQFF
>TRBJ1-2|NA|TRBV19|NA
TGTGCCAGTAGTTCACCCTCAGGGGTAGGTGGCTACACCTTC
CASSSPSGVGGYTF
>TRBJ2-5|TRBD1|TRBV30|once
TGTGCCTGGACCAACCTTAGGGGGCCGGGAGAGACCCAGTACTTC
CAWTNLRGPGETQYF
>TRBJ1-4|NA|TRBV21-1|once
TGTGCCAGCGGGAACCGGGACAGGGGCAGTAATGAAAAACTGTTTTTT
CASGNRDRGSNEKLFF
>TRBJ1-4|NA|TRBV29-1|NA
TGCAGCGTTGAAGGGATGAGGGGGAATAATGAAAAACTGTTTTTT
CSVEGMRGNNEKLFF
>TRBJ1-5|NA|TRBV6-6|NA
TGTGCCAGCACTCACGCGGGTCAGCCCCAGCATTTT
CASTHAGQPQHF
>TRBJ1-1|TRBD1|TRBV19|NA
TGTGCCAGTAGTACCGGAGGGGGCGCTCACACTGAAGCTTTCTTT
CASSTGGGAHTEAFF
>TRBJ2-7|NA|TRBV6-1|once
TGTGCCAGCAGCGAAGGGGGACAAGCAGCGTACGAGCAGTACTTC
CASSEGGQAAYEQYF
>TRBJ2-2|TRBD2|TRBV27|once
TGTGCCAGCAGTTTATCCCCACTAGCGGGCGCGAACACCGGGGAGCTGTTTTTT
CASSLSPLAGANTGELFF
>TRBJ1-2|NA|TRBV6-5|NA
TGTGCCAGCGGGAGGGACCAACCTTATGGCTACACCTTC
CASGRDQPYGYTF
>TRBJ2-2|TRBD2|TRBV30|NA
TGTGCCTGGATCGCGGGGGGGCTCCCCGGGGAGCTGTTTTTT
CAWIAGGLPGELFF
>TRBJ1-2|NA|TRBV20-1|NA
TGCAGTGCTAGACCAAACTATGGCTACACCTTC
CSARPNYGYTF
>TRBJ1-1|TRBD1|TRBV19|NA
TGTGCCAGTAGTCCTACAGGGGGTGAAGCTTTCTTT
CASSPTGGEAFF
>TRBJ1-2|NA|TRBV14|NA
TGTGCCAGCCGGAAACAGGGAACGGGCTATGGCTACACCTTC
CASRKQGTGYGYTF
>TRBJ2-6|NA|TRBV7-6|NA
TGTGCCAGCAGCTTAGGGACAGCGACCTCTGGGGCCAACGTCCTGACTTTC
CASSLGTATSGANVLTF
>TRBJ2-7|TRBD1|TRBV18|NA
TGTGCCAGCTCACCAGGTTGGACAGGAAACTCCTACGAGCAGTACTTC
CASSPGWTGNSYEQYF
>TRBJ2-2|NA|TRBV27|NA
TGTGCCAGCAGCTCCACCGGGCCTCGGGGTAACACCGGGGAGCTGTTTTTT
CASSSTGPRGNTGELFF
>TRBJ2-7|TRBD1|TRBV11-2|NA
TGTGCCAGCAGCCGACCGGGACAGGGAAGCTCCTACGAGCAGTACTTC
CASSRPGQGSSYEQYF
>TRBJ1-5|TRBD1|TRBV10-3|once
TGTGCCATCAGTGAGACAGGGGGGAGTCGCAATCAGCCCCAGCATTTT
CAISETGGSRNQPQHF
>TRBJ1-2|NA|TRBV11-2|NA
TGTGCCAGCAGCTCTCCGAGGGCTAGGGGACTAAACTATGGCTACACCTTC
CASSSPRARGLNYGYTF
>TRBJ1-1|NA|TRBV6-5|NA
TGTGCCAGCAGTTTTAGAGGGGGCACTGAAGCTTTCTTT
CASSFRGGTEAFF
>TRBJ1-6|NA|TRBV9|NA
TGTGCCAGCAGCGTAGAGGGAGGAAATTCACCCCTCCACTTT
CASSVEGGNSPLHF
>TRBJ1-4|NA|TRBV7-9|NA
TGTGCCAGCAGCTTAGCCAGGGCTGACGAAAAACTGTTTTTT
CASSLARADEKLFF
>TRBJ1-1|TRBD1|TRBV30|NA
TGTGCCTGGAGTGAGGGACAGTTAAACACTGAAGCTTTCTTT
CAWSEGQLNTEAFF
>TRBJ1-2|NA|TRBV18|NA
TGTGCCAGCTCGCAGATCCGGGATCGTGGCTACACCTTC
CASSQIRDRGYTF
>TRBJ1-4|NA|TRBV30|NA
TGTGCCTGGAGTTTTGGCCCCAGGACTAATGAAAAACTGTTTTTT
CAWSFGPRTNEKLFF